The present TCR beta chain was sequenced within a study of shared clonotypes between healthy human individuals. Study conclusions and caveats: Sequencing depth was predicted to influence how clonotypes are shared among donors.

The CDR3 has 13 amino acids. Germline CDR1 is LNHDA and CDR2 is SQIVND (reference sequence). The germline V and J ends were trimmed by 11 bases and 7 bases, with 18 bases remaining between them. On this clone itself: The antigen is unknown.

Authors' processing steps: Junction-only immunoSEQ data arrived without quality scores, meaning filtering differed. Here immunoSEQ multiplex PCR was the method, and the copy in TCRdb shows in-frame clones only, minus some. V and J calls and clone size follow that table, whereas D and trimming were derived from the DNA. The top ten clones hold 0.6% to 0.7% of a sample with fewer than 1.4 million clones, 75% to 80% of them seen once. Sequencing was carried out using memory CD4+ T cells from PBMCs. Indicated subset: CD45RA-negative fraction. The receptor was isolated from a man younger than 35 in good health. Some clones in this sample may be carry-over from other donors' samples. The chain links TRBV19 to TRBJ1-5, with D possibly TRBD1 on 6 matching bases. CDR3 protein: CAAVGGFGQPQHF. For the CDR3, the DNA is TGTGCCGCTGTGGGGGGCTTTGGACAGCCCCAGCATTTT.